This T cell receptor (beta chain) was sequenced for a study of cytomegalovirus exposure and HLA in healthy donors. Turning to this clone: Its antigen is currently unknown.

Study results and caveats: In a later analysis, first-cohort TCR clusters were found to tend to co-occur in the roughly 120 validation repertoires. The study designated roughly 150 TCR beta chains cytomegalovirus-associated.

CDR3 length equals 15 residues. From germline, CDR1 is MGHRA and CDR2 YSYEKL. Losses at the gene ends were 4 bases for V and 3 bases for J; bases not matched to a gene: 6. Only in-frame clones appear in the TCRdb table, and some are missing; sequencing was by immunoSEQ multiplex PCR. The sample contains over 85,000 clones, roughly 94% of which appear only once. The sequence was obtained from a woman aged 18-30 years in good health and CMV-seronegative. The chain links TRBV4-1 to TRBJ2-5; 9 bases map to TRBD2. Sequencing input: PBMCs. CDR3 sequence: CASSRDGGREETQYF. The CDR3 nucleotides are TGCGCCAGCAGCCGTGATGGCGGGAGGGAAGAGACCCAGTACTTC.